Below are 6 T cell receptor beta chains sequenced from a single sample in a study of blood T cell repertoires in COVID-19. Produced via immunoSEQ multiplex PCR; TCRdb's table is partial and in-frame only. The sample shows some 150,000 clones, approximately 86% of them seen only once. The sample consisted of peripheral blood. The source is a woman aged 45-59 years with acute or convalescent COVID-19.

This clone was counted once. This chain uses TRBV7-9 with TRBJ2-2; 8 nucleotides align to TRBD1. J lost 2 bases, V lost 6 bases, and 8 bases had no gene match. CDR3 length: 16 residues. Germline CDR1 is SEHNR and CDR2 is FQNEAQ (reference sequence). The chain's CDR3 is CASSLGTGGNTGELFF. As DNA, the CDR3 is TGTGCCAGCAGTTTGGGGACAGGAGGAAACACCGGGGAGCTGTTTTTT.

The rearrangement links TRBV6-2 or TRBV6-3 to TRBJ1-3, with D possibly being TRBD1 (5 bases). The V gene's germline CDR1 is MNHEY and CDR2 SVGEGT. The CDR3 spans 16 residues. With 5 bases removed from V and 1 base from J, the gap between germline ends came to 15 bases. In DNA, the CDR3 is TGTGCCAGCAGTCGAGACCGACAGCCATCTGGAAACACCATATATTTT. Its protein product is CASSRDRQPSGNTIYF.

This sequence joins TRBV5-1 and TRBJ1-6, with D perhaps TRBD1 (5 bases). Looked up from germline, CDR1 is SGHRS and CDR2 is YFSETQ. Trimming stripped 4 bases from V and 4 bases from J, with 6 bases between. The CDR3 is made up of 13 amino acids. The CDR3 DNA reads TGCGCCAGCAGCGACAGTTATAATTCACCCCTCCACTTT. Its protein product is CASSDSYNSPLHF.

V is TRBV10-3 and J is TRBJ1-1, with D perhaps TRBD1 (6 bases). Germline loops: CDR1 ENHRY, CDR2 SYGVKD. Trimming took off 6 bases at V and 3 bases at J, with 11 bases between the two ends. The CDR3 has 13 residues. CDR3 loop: CAIRRQADTEAFF. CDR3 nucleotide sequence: TGTGCCATCAGGAGACAGGCGGACACTGAAGCTTTCTTT.

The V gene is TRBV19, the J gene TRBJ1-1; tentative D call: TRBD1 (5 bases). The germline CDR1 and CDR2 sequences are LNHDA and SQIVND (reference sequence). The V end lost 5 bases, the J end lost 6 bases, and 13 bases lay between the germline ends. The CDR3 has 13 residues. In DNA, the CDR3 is TGTGCCAGTAGTTCAGGGTTTGGCGCTGAAGCTTTCTTT. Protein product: CASSSGFGAEAFF.

The CDR3 bases are TGTGCCAGTAGTAGACGACAGGGACAAGAGACCCAGTACTTC. Encoded protein: CASSRRQGQETQYF. The chain couples TRBV19 to TRBJ2-5, with 7 bases identical to TRBD1. Germline lookup yields CDR1 LNHDA and CDR2 SQIVND (reference sequence). V lost 4 bases, J lost 2 bases, and 4 bases stayed unmatched. This CDR3 is 14 amino acids long.